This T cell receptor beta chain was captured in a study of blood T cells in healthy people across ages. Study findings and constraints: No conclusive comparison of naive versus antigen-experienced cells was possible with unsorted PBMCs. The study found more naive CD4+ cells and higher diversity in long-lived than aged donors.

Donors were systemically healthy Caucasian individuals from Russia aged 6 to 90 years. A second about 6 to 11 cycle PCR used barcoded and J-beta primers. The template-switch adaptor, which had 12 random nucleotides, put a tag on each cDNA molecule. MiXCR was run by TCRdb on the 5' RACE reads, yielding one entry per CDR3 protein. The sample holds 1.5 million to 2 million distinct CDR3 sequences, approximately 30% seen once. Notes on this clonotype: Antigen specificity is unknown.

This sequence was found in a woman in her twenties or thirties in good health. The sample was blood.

Written as DNA, the CDR3 is TGTGCCAGCAGTCCGGGAGGGGGTGATAATCAGCCCCAGCATTTT. Translating it yields CASSPGGGDNQPQHF. This rearrangement joins TRBV12-3 or TRBV12-4 to TRBJ1-5; possible D gene TRBD1, 6 bases. The CDR3 sequence is 15 residues long. V shed 5 bases and J shed 4 bases, with 15 bases lying between them.